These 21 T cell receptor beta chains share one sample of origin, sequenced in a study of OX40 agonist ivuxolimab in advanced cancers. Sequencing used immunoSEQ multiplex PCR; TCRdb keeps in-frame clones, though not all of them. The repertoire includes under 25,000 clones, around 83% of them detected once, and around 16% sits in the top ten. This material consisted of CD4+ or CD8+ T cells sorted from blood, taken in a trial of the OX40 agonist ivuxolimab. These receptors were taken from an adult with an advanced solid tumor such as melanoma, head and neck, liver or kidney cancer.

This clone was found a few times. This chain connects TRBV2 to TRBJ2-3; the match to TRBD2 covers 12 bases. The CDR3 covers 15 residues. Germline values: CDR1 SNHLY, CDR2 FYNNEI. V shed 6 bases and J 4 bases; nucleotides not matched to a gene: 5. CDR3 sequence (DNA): TGTGCCAGCAGGAGTACTAGCGGGAGGTCAGATACGCAGTATTTT. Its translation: CASRSTSGRSDTQYF.

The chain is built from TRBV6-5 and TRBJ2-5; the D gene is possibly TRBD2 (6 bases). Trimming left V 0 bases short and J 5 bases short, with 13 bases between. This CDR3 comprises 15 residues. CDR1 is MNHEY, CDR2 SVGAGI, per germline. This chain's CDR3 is CASSYSGLSPETQYF. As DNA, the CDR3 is TGTGCCAGCAGTTACTCGGGACTTAGCCCCGAGACCCAGTACTTC.

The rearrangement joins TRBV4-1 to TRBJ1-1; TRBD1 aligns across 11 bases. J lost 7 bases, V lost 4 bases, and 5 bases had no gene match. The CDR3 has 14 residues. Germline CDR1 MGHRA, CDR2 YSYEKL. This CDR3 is CASSPGQGAGEAFF. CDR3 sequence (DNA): TGCGCCAGCAGCCCCGGACAGGGGGCCGGTGAAGCTTTCTTT.

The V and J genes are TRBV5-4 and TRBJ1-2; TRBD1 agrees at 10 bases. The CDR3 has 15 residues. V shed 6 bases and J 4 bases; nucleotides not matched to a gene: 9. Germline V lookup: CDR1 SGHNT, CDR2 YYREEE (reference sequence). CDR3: CASTAGTGVGYGYTF. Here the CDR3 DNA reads TGTGCCAGCACCGCAGGGACAGGGGTCGGCTATGGCTACACCTTC.

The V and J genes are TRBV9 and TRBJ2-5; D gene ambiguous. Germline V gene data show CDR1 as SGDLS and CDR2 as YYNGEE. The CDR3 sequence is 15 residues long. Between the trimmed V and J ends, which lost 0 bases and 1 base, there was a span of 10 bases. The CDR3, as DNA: TGTGCCAGCAGCGTAGCGGTAGGGCTCCAAGAGACCCAGTACTTC. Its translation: CASSVAVGLQETQYF.

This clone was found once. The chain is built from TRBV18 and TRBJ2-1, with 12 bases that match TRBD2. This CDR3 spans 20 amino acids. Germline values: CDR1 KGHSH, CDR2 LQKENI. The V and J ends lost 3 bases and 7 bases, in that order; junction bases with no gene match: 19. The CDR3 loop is CASSPPGTGKTSGSLNEQFF. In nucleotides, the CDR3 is TGTGCCAGCTCACCCCCCGGGACAGGGAAGACTAGCGGGAGTCTAAATGAGCAGTTCTTC.

The CDR3 DNA sequence: TGTGCCAGCAGCTCCCCAGGCCGGGGCCGAGAGACCCAGTACTTC. Residues: CASSSPGRGRETQYF. The rearrangement joins TRBV11-2 to TRBJ2-5, with D possibly being TRBD1 or TRBD2 (5 bases each). In germline, CDR1 is SGHAT, CDR2 FQNNGV. The CDR3 runs to 15 residues. V lost 4 bases to trimming and J lost 4 bases, with 16 bases between them.

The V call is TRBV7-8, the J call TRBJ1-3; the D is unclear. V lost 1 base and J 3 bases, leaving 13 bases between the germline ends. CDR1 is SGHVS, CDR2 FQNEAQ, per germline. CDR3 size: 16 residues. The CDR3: CASSLERADLGNTIYF. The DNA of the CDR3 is TGTGCCAGCAGCTTAGAAAGGGCAGACCTTGGAAACACCATATATTTT.

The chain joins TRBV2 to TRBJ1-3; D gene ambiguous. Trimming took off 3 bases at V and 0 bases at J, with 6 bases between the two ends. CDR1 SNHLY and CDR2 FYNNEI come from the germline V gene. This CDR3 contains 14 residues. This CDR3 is CASSDGRSGNTIYF. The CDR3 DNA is TGTGCCAGCAGTGATGGGCGCTCTGGAAACACCATATATTTT.

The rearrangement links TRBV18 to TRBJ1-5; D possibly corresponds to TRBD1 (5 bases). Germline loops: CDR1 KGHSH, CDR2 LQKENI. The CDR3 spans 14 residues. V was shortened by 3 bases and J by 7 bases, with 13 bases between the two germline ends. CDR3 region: CASSPYQGGQPQHF. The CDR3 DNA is TGTGCCAGCTCACCTTATCAGGGAGGGCAGCCCCAGCATTTT.

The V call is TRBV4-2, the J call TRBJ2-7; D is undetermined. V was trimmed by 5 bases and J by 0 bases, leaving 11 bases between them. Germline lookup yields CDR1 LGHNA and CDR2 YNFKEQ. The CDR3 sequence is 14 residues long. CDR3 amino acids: CASSFGVGSYEQYF. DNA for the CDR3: TGTGCCAGCAGCTTTGGGGTGGGCTCCTACGAGCAGTACTTC.

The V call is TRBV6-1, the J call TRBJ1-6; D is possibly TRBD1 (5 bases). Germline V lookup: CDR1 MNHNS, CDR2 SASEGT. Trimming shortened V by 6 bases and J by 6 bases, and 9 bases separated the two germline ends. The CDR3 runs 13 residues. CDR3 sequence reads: CASRWDGNSPLHF. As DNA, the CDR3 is TGTGCCAGCAGGTGGGACGGTAATTCACCCCTCCACTTT.

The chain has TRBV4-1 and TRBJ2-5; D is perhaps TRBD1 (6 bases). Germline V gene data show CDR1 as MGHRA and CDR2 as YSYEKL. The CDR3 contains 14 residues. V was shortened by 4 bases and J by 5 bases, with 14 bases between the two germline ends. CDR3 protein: CASSPENREETQYF. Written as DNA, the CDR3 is TGCGCCAGCAGCCCGGAGAACAGGGAGGAGACCCAGTACTTC.

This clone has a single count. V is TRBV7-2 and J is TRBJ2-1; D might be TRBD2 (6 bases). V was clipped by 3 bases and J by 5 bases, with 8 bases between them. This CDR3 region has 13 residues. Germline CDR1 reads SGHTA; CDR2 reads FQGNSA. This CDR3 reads CASSFGGNNEQFF. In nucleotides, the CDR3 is TGTGCCAGCAGCTTCGGGGGTAACAATGAGCAGTTCTTC.

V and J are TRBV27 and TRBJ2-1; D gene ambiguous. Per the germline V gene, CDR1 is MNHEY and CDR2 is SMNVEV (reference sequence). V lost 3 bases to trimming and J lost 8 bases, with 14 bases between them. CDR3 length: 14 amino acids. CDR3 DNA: TGTGCCAGCAGTTTCTTTGGGGTTTTCGATGAGCAGTTCTTC. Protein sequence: CASSFFGVFDEQFF.

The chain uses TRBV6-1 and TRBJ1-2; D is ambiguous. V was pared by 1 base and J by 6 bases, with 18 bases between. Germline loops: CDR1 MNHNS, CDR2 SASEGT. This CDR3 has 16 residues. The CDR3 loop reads CASSEGRKAVYDGYTF. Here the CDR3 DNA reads TGTGCCAGCAGTGAAGGCCGGAAGGCCGTTTACGATGGCTACACCTTC.

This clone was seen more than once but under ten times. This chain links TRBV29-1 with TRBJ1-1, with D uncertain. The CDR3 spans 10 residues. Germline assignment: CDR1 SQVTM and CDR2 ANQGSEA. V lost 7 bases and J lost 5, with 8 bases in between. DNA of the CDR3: TGCAGCGGTGGAGGAACTGAAGCTTTCTTT. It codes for CSGGGTEAFF.

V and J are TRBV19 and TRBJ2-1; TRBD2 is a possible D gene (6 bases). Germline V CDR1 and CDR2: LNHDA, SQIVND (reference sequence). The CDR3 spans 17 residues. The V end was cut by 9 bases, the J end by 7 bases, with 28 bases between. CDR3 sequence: CASSYPRGRQHTNEQFF. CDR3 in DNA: TGTGCCAGCTCATACCCGCGGGGCCGACAACACACGAATGAGCAGTTCTTC. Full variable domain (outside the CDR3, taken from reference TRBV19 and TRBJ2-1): DGGITQSPKYLFRKEGQNVTLSCEQNLNHDAMYWYRQDPGQGLRLIYYSQIVNDFQKGDIAEGYSVSREKKESFPLTVTSAQKNPTAFYLCASSYPRGRQHTNEQFFGPGTRLTVL.

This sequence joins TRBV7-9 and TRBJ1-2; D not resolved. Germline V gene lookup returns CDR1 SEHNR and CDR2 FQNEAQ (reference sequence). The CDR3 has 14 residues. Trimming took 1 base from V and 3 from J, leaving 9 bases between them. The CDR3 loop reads CASSLGPADYGYTF. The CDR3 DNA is TGTGCCAGCAGCTTAGGCCCGGCAGACTATGGCTACACCTTC.

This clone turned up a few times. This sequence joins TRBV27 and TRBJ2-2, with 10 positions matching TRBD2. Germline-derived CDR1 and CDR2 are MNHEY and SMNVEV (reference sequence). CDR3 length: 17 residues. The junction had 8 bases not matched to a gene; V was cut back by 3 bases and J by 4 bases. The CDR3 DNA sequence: TGTGCCAGCAGTTTGGGTCTAGCGGGAGTTCGCACCGGGGAGCTGTTTTTT. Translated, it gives CASSLGLAGVRTGELFF.

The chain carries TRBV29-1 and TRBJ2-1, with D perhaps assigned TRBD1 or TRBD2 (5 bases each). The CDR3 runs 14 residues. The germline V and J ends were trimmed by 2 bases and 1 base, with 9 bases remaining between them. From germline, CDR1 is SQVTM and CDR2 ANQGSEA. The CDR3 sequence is CSVERDLSYNEQFF. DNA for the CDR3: TGCAGCGTTGAAAGGGACCTATCCTACAATGAGCAGTTCTTC.